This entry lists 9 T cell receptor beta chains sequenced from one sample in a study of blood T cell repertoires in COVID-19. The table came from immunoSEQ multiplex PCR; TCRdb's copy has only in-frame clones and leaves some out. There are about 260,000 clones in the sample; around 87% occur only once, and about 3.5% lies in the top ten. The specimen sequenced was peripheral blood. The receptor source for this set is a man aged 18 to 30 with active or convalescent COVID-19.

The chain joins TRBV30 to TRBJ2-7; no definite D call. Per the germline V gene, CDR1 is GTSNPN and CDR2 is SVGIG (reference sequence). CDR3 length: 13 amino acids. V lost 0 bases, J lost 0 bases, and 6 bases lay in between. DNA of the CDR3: TGTGCCTGGAGTGTACGGGTCTCCTACGAGCAGTACTTC. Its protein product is CAWSVRVSYEQYF.

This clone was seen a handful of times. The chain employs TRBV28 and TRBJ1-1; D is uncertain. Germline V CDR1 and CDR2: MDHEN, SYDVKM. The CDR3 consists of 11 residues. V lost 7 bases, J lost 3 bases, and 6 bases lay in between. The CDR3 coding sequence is TGTGCCAGCATCCGGGACACTGAAGCTTTCTTT. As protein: CASIRDTEAFF. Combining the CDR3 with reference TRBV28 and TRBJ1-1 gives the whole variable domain DVKVTQSSRYLVKRTGEKVFLECVQDMDHENMFWYRQDPGLGLRLIYFSYDVKMKEKGDIPEGYSVSREKKERFSLILESASTNQTSMYLCASIRDTEAFFGQGTRLTVV.

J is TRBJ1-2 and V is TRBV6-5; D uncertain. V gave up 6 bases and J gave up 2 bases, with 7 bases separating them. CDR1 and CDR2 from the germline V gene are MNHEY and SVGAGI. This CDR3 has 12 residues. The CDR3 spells CASSDGNYGYTF. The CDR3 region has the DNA TGTGCCAGCAGCGACGGGAACTATGGCTACACCTTC.

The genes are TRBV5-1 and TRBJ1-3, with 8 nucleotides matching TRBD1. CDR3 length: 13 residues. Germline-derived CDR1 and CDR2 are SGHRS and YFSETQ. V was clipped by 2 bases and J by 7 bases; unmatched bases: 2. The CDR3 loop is CASSFGQGNTIYF. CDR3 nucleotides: TGCGCCAGCAGCTTTGGACAGGGCAACACCATATATTTT.

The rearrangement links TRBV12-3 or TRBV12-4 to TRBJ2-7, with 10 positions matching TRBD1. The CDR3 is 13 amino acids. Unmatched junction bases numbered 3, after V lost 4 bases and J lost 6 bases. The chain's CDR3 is CASSSGTGVEQYF. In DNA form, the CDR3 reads TGTGCCAGCAGTTCCGGGACAGGGGTCGAGCAGTACTTC.

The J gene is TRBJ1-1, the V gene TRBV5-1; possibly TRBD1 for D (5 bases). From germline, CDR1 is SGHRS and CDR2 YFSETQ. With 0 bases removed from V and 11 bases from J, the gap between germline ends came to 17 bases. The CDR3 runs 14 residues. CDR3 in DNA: TGCGCCAGCAGCTTGGGACAGCCGTCGGAATTGGCTTTCTTT. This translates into CASSLGQPSELAFF.

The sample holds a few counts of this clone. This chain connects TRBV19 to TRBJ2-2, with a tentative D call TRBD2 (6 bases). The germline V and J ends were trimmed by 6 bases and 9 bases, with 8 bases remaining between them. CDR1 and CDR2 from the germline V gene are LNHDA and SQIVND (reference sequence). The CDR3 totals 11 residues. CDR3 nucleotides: TGTGCCAGTAGCGGGGGACGGGAGCTGTTTTTT. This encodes CASSGGRELFF.

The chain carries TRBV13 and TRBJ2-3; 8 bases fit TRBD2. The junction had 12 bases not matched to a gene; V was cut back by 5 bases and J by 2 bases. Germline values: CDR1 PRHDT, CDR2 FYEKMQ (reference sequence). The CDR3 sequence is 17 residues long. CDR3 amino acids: CASSPVGAGAYTDTQYF. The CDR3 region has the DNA TGTGCCAGCAGCCCCGTGGGAGCGGGGGCCTACACAGATACGCAGTATTTT. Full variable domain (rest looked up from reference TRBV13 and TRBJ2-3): AAGVIQSPRHLIKEKRETATLKCYPIPRHDTVYWYQQGPGQDPQFLISFYEKMQSDKGSIPDRFSAQQFSDYHSELNMSSLELGDSALYFCASSPVGAGAYTDTQYFGPGTRLTVL.

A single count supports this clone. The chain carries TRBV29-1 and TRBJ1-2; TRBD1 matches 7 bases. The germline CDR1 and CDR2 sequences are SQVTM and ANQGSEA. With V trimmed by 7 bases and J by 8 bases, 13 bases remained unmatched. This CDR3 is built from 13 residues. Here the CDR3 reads CSDTGVSAWGYTF. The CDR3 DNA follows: TGCAGCGATACAGGGGTATCAGCTTGGGGCTACACCTTC. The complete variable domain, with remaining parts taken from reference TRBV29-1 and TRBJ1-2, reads SAVISQKPSRDICQRGTSLTIQCQVDSQVTMMFWYRQQPGQSLTLIATANQGSEATYESGFVIDKFPISRPNLTFSTLTVSNMSPEDSSIYLCSDTGVSAWGYTFGSGTRLTVV.